Listed below are T cell receptor beta chains from one sample, sequenced in a study of blood T cell repertoires in COVID-19. Clones were read by immunoSEQ multiplex PCR, and TCRdb kept only the in-frame ones, dropping some. In the table there are about 180,000 clones, roughly four fifths of which are singletons. The sequenced material came from peripheral blood. These receptor sequences come from a human donor in a cohort sampled during active COVID-19. Both conserved end residues are part of each CDR3. D genes are given only for firm matches. Only some rows state a clone size, as once, few, many or a class for expanded clones.

>TRBD1|.|TRBJ1-1|TRBV11-3
TGTGCCAGCAGCCCAGGGGGCTCTAGGAGTTGGACTGAAGCTTTCTTT
CASSPGGSRSWTEAFF
>.|.|TRBJ2-3|TRBV11-1
TGTGCCAGCAGCCGGCCAGGGTTGGATACGCAGTATTTT
CASSRPGLDTQYF
>.|few|TRBJ2-7|TRBV29-1
TGCAGCGTGCAGACAGTTAACTCCTACGAGCAGTACTTC
CSVQTVNSYEQYF
>TRBD2|.|TRBJ2-7|TRBV7-2
TGTGCCAGCAGCGAGGGACTAGCGGGGACAACCTACGAGCAGTACTTC
CASSEGLAGTTYEQYF
>TRBD1|.|TRBJ1-5|TRBV4-2
TGTGCCAGCAGCCAAGATTGGGGGACAGGGGTCGGTTATAGCAATCAGCCCCAGCATTTT
CASSQDWGTGVGYSNQPQHF
>TRBD1|.|TRBJ1-1|TRBV6-2/TRBV6-3
TGTGCCAGCAGTTACTGGTCCCTCGGACAGGGGGTCGACACTGAAGCTTTCTTT
CASSYWSLGQGVDTEAFF
>.|.|TRBJ2-3|TRBV7-9
TGTGCCAGCAGCTTAATAGCGAGCACAGATACGCAGTATTTT
CASSLIASTDTQYF
>TRBD1|.|TRBJ1-5|TRBV7-9
TGTGCCAGCAGGGGGACAGGGCAGAATCAGCCCCAGCATTTT
CASRGTGQNQPQHF
>TRBD1|.|TRBJ1-5|TRBV9
TGTGCCAGCAGCCCCTCGGGACAGGGGGGGGGTCAGCCCCAGCATTTT
CASSPSGQGGGQPQHF
>.|.|TRBJ1-1|TRBV5-1
TGCGCCAGCAGCTCCGGGACAACGAACACTGAAGCTTTCTTT
CASSSGTTNTEAFF
>TRBD2|.|TRBJ2-1|TRBV4-3
TGCGCCAGCAGTCGGACTAGCTTATTCCTCAATGAGCAGTTCTTC
CASSRTSLFLNEQFF
>.|.|TRBJ2-5|TRBV19
TGTGCCAGTAGTGTAGGGCAGTTAATTCAAGAGACCCAGTACTTC
CASSVGQLIQETQYF
>TRBD1|.|TRBJ1-2|TRBV6-5
TGTGCCAGCAGTACTCCGGGACAGGGGAACTATGGCTACACCTTC
CASSTPGQGNYGYTF
>TRBD2|.|TRBJ2-7|TRBV11-2
TGTGCCAGCAGCTTAACTACTAGCGGGAGGGGGTACGAGCAGTACTTC
CASSLTTSGRGYEQYF
>TRBD2|.|TRBJ2-5|TRBV7-2
TGTGCCAGCAGCCCACGACTAGCGAAGACTCAAGAGACCCAGTACTTC
CASSPRLAKTQETQYF
>.|.|TRBJ2-7|TRBV7-8
TGTGCCAGCAGCTTAGGGACGGGATCCTACGAGCAGTACTTC
CASSLGTGSYEQYF
>.|.|TRBJ2-7|TRBV24-1
TGTGCCACCAGTGATGGCGGAGACTACGAGCAGTACTTC
CATSDGGDYEQYF
>TRBD1|.|TRBJ1-5|TRBV10-3
TGTGCCATCAGTTTGGACAGGGAGGGCAATCAGCCCCAGCATTTT
CAISLDREGNQPQHF
>TRBD1|.|TRBJ1-3|TRBV5-6
TGTGCCAGCAGCTCCTCAGGGGGAACTGGAAACACCATATATTTT
CASSSSGGTGNTIYF
>TRBD2|.|TRBJ2-7|TRBV28
TGTGCCAGCAGTCCACTAGCGGGGGAACCCTACGAGCAGTACTTC
CASSPLAGEPYEQYF
>TRBD1|.|TRBJ2-7|TRBV19
TGTGCCAGTACTCCAGGGGGTAAGTCCTACGAGCAGTACTTC
CASTPGGKSYEQYF
>.|.|TRBJ2-7|TRBV4-3
TGCGCCAGCAGCCACGCCGGGTCCTACGAGCAGTACTTC
CASSHAGSYEQYF
>TRBD1|.|TRBJ1-2|TRBV19
TGTGCCAGTAGTCCCTCAGGGGGGTATGGCTACACCTTC
CASSPSGGYGYTF
>.|.|TRBJ2-7|TRBV4-3
TGCGCCAGCAGCCAAGATTCCGACCGGAGCCCCTACGAGCAGTACTTC
CASSQDSDRSPYEQYF
>TRBD2|.|TRBJ2-3|TRBV28
TGTGCCAGCAGTCAACCGGGACTAGTAACAGATACGCAGTATTTT
CASSQPGLVTDTQYF
>.|few|TRBJ1-2|TRBV27
TGTGCCAGCAGTTTACGGGTGTCCCCACAAGGCCCCTACTATGGCTACACCTTC
CASSLRVSPQGPYYGYTF
>.|.|TRBJ2-3|TRBV11-2
TGTGCCAGCAGCTTAGCTCCGGCAGATACGCAGTATTTT
CASSLAPADTQYF
>.|.|TRBJ2-2|TRBV7-9
TGTGCCAGCAGCTTAGGGTCAGACACCGGGGAGCTGTTTTTT
CASSLGSDTGELFF
>.|.|TRBJ1-5|TRBV19
TGTGCCAGTAGTATAACAGGTACCGATCAGCCCCAGCATTTT
CASSITGTDQPQHF
>TRBD1|.|TRBJ2-5|TRBV19
TGTGCCAGTAGTATTCGCGGACAGGGCCAAGAGACCCAGTACTTC
CASSIRGQGQETQYF
>.|.|TRBJ1-2|TRBV21-1
TGTGCCAGCACCACCGTGACAAGATCCAACTATGGCTACACCTTC
CASTTVTRSNYGYTF
>.|few|TRBJ1-2|TRBV27
TGTGCCAGCAGTTTAAGTAAGAGCACTCTCGGCTACACCTTC
CASSLSKSTLGYTF
>.|.|TRBJ1-1|TRBV3-1/TRBV3-2
TGTGCCAGCAGCCAAGACATACAGGGTTACACTGAAGCTTTCTTT
CASSQDIQGYTEAFF
>.|.|TRBJ1-6|TRBV3-1/TRBV3-2
TGTGCCAGCAGCCAAGTCCGTCTTAATTCACCCCTCCACTTT
CASSQVRLNSPLHF
>.|.|TRBJ2-7|TRBV27
TGTGCCAGCAGTTTATCGGGGGGTGGCTACGAGCAGTACTTC
CASSLSGGGYEQYF
>.|.|TRBJ2-6|TRBV7-2
TGTGCCAGCAGTTCTAGCCTGGGTGGGGCCAACGTCCTGACTTTC
CASSSSLGGANVLTF
>.|.|TRBJ1-2|TRBV9
TGTGCCAGCAGCCCCGGTCCCGAAGGGGCTTGGGGCTACACCTTC
CASSPGPEGAWGYTF
>.|.|TRBJ2-7|TRBV5-8
TGTGCCAGCAGCTTGTTAGTAGAGCAGTACTTC
CASSLLVEQYF
>.|.|TRBJ2-5|TRBV7-3
TGTGCCAGCAGCTCTGGGAGCGAGACCCAGTACTTC
CASSSGSETQYF
>.|.|TRBJ2-1|TRBV4-3
TGCGCCAGCAGCCAAGATCCGTCAGGTACCTACAATGAGCAGTTCTTC
CASSQDPSGTYNEQFF
>.|.|TRBJ1-1|TRBV6-5
TGTGCCAGCAGTTACGAGGGTAACACTGAAGCTTTCTTT
CASSYEGNTEAFF
>.|.|TRBJ1-3|TRBV5-1
TGCGCCAGCAGCTTGTCGGGGGGCGGCTCTGGAAACACCATATATTTT
CASSLSGGGSGNTIYF
>.|.|TRBJ1-4|TRBV19
TGTGCCAGCAGCTCAAGAGGAGGGCATGAAAAACTGTTTTTT
CASSSRGGHEKLFF
>TRBD1|.|TRBJ1-5|TRBV28
TGTGCCAGCAGACCTGACAGGGGGCTTGAGCAGCCCCAGCATTTT
CASRPDRGLEQPQHF
>TRBD2|.|TRBJ2-5|TRBV7-3
TGTGCCAGCAGCTTGGTGCGGGGGGGCAGGGAGACCCAGTACTTC
CASSLVRGGRETQYF